This T cell receptor (beta chain) was documented in a study of T cell responses to AZD1222 COVID-19 vaccine. At the level of the study: Both about-4-week and about-12-week second-dose recipients were combined.

Clones were sequenced by immunoSEQ multiplex PCR, and TCRdb holds only the in-frame ones, with some missing. The profile shows more than 95,000 clones, about 87% of them singletons. Trimming cost V 1 base and J 7 bases; bases outside gene matches: 7. Germline values: CDR1 KGHSH, CDR2 LQKENI. The CDR3 loop spans 16 amino acids. This chain joins TRBV18 and TRBJ2-1; 10 bases map to TRBD2. The source was peripheral blood, collected on day 0 of AZD1222 vaccination. This clonotype was obtained from an adult in good health. In DNA form, the CDR3 reads TGTGCCAGCTCACCACGAACTAGCGGGGAAAGGAATGAGCAGTTCTTC. Translated: CASSPRTSGERNEQFF.